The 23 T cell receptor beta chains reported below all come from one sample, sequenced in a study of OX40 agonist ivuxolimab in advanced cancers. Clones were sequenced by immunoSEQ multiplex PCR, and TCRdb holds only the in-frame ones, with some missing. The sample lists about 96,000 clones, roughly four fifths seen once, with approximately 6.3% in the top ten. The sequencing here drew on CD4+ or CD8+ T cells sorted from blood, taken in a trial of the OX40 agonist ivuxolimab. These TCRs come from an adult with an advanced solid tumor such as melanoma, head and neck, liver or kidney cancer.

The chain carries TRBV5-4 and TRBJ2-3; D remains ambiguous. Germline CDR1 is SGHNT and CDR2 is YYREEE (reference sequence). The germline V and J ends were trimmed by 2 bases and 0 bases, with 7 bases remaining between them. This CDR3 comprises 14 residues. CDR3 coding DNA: TGTGCCAGCAGCTTCTTTGGGAGCACAGATACGCAGTATTTT. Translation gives CASSFFGSTDTQYF.

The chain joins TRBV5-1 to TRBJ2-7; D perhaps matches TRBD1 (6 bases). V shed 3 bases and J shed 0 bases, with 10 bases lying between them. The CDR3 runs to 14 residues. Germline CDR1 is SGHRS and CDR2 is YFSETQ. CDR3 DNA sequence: TGCGCCAGCAGCTGGGACACTTCCTCCTACGAGCAGTACTTC. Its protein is CASSWDTSSYEQYF.

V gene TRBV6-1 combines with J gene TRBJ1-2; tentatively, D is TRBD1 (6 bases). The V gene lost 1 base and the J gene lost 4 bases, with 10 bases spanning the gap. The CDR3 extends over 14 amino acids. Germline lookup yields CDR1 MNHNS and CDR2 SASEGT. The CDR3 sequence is CASSEEVRGYGYTF. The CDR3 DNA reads TGTGCCAGCAGTGAAGAGGTCAGGGGCTATGGCTACACCTTC.

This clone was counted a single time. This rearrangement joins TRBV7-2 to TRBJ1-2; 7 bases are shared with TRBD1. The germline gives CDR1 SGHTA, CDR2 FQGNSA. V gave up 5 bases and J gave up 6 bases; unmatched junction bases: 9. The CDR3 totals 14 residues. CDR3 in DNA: TGTGCCAGCAGCCCAGAAACAGGGGAGGATGGCTACACCTTC. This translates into CASSPETGEDGYTF.

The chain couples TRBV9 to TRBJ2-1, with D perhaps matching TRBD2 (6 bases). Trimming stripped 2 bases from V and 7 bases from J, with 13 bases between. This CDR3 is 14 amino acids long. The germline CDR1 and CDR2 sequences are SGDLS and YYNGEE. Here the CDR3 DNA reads TGTGCCAGCAGCGTGGGGACTCTAGGAAATGAGCAGTTCTTC. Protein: CASSVGTLGNEQFF.

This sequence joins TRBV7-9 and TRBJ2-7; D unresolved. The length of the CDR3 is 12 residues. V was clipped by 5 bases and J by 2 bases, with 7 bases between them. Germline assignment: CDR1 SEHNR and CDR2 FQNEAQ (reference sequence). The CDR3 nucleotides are TGTGCCAGCAGCCGTGAGACCTACGAGCAGTACTTC. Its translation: CASSRETYEQYF.

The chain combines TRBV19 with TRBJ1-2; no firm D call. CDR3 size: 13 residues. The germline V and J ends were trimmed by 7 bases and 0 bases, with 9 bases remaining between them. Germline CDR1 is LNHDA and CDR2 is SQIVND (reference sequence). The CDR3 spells CASIQETNYGYTF. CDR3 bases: TGTGCCAGTATCCAGGAAACTAACTATGGCTACACCTTC.

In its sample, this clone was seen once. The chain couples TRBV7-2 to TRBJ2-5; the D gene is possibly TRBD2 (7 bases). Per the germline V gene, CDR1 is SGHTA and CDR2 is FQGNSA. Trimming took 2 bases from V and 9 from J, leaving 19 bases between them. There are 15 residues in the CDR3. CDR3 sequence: CASSLWGGPEGAQYF. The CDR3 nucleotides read TGTGCCAGCAGCTTATGGGGGGGGCCCGAAGGGGCCCAGTACTTC.

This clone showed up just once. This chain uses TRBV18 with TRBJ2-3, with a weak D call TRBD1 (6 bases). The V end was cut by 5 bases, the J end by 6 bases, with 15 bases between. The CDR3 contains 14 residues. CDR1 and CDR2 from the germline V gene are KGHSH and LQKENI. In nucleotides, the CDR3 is TGTGCCAGCTCAGGGACACTTATGGGGGATACGCAGTATTTT. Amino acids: CASSGTLMGDTQYF.

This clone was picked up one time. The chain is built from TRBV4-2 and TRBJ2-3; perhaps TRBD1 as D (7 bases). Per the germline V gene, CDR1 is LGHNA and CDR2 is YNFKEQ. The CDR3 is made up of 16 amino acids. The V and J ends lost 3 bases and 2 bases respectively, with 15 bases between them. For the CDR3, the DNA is TGTGCCAGCAGCCACCTCGGCAGGGGGGACACAGATACGCAGTATTTT. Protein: CASSHLGRGDTDTQYF.

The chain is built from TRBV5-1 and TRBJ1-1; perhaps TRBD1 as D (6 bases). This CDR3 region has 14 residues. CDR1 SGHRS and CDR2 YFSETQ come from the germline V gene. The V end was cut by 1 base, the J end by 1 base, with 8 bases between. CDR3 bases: TGCGCCAGCAGCTTGACAGGGACGAACACTGAAGCTTTCTTT. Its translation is CASSLTGTNTEAFF.

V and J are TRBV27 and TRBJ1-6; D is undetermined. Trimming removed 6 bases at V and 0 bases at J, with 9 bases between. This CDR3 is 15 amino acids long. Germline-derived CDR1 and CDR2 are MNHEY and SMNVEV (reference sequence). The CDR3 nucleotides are TGTGCCAGCAGCAACCCAAGCTCCTATAATTCACCCCTCCACTTT. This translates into CASSNPSSYNSPLHF.

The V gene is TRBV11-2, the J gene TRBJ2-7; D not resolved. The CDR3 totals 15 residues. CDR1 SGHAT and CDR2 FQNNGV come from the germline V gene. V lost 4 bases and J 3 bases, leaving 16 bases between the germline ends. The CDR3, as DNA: TGTGCCAGCAGCTACGGACCCGGTAGCTACTACGAGCAGTACTTC. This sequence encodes CASSYGPGSYYEQYF. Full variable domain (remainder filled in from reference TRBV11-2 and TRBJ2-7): EAGVAQSPRYKIIEKRQSVAFWCNPISGHATLYWYQQILGQGPKLLIQFQNNGVVDDSQLPKDRFSAERLKGVDSTLKIQPAKLEDSAVYLCASSYGPGSYYEQYFGPGTRLTVT.

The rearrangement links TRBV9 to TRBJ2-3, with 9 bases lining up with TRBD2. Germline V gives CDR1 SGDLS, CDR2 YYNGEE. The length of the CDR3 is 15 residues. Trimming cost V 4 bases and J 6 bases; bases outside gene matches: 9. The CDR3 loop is CASSPTGTSSDTQYF. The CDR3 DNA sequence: TGTGCCAGCAGCCCCACCGGGACTAGCAGTGATACGCAGTATTTT.

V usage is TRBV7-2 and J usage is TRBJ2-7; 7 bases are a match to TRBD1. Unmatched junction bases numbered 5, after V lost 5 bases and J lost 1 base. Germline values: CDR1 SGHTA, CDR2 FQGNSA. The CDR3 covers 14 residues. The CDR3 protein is CASSTRQGSYEQYF. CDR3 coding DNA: TGTGCCAGCAGCACACGACAGGGATCCTACGAGCAGTACTTC.

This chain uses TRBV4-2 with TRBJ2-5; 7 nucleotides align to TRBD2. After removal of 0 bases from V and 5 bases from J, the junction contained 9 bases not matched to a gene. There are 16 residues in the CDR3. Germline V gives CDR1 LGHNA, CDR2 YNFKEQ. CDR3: CASSQDVAGAQETQYF. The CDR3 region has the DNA TGTGCCAGCAGCCAAGATGTCGCGGGAGCACAGGAGACCCAGTACTTC.

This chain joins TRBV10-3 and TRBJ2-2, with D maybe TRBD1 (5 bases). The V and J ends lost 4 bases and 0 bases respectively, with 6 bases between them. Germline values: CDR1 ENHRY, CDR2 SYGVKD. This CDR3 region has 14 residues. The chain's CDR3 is CAISGQPNTGELFF. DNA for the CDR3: TGTGCCATCAGTGGACAGCCGAACACCGGGGAGCTGTTTTTT.

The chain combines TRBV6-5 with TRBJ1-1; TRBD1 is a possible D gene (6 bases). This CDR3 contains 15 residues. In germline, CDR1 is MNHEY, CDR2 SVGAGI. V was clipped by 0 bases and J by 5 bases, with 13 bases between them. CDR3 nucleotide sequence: TGTGCCAGCAGTTACTCGGGACAAAGAGATACTGAAGCTTTCTTT. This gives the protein CASSYSGQRDTEAFF.

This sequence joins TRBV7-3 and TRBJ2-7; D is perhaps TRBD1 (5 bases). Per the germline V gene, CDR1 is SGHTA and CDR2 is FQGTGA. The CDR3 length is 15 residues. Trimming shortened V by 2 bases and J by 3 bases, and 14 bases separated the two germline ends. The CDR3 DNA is TGTGCCAGCAGCTTAGGGGCCGACTGGTACTACGAGCAGTACTTC. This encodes CASSLGADWYYEQYF.

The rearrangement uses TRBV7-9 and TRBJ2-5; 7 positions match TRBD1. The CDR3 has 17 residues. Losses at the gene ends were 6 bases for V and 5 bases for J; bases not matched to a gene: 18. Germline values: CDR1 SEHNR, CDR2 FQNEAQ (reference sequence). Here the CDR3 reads CASRPENTRGLTETQYF. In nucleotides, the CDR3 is TGTGCCAGCAGGCCTGAAAACACCAGGGGGTTGACGGAGACCCAGTACTTC.

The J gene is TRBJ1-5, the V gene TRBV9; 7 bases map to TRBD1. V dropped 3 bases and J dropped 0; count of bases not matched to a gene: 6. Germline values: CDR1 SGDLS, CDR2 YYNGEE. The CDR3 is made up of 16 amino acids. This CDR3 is CASSASGTDSNQPQHF. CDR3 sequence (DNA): TGTGCCAGCAGCGCCTCCGGGACAGATAGCAATCAGCCCCAGCATTTT.

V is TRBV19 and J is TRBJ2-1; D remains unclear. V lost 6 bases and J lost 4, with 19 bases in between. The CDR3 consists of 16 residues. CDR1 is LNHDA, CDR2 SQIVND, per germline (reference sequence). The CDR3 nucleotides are TGTGCCAGTAGAGGAAGCCGGAGCTTTAGTTACAATGAGCAGTTCTTC. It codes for CASRGSRSFSYNEQFF.

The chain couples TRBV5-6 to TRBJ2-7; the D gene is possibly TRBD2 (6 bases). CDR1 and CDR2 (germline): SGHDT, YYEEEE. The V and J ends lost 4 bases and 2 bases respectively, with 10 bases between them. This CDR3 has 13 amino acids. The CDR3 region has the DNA TGTGCCAGCAGCCCCTCGGGAGCCTACGAGCAGTACTTC. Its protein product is CASSPSGAYEQYF.